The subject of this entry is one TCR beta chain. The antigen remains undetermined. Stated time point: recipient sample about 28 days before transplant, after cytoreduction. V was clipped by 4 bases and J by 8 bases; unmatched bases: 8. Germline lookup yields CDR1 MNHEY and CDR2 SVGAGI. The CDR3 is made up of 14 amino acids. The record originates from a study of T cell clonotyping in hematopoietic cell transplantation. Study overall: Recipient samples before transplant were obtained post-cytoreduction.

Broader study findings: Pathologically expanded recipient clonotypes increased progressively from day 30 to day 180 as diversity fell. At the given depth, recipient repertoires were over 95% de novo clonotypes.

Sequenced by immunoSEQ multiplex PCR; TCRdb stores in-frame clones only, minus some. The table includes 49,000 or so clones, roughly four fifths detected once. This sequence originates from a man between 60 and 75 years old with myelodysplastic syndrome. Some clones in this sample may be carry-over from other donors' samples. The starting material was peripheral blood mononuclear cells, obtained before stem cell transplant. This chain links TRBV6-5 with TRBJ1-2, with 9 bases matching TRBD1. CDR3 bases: TGTGCCAGCAGTTTCGGACAGGGGACGGGCGGCTACACCTTC. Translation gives CASSFGQGTGGYTF.